This TCR beta chain originates from a study of cytomegalovirus exposure and HLA in healthy donors. Broader study findings: Sequencing had likely introduced a cluster of highly shared sequence variants as an artifact. With later analysis, a missense DCLRE1C variant became linked to TCR beta V- and J-gene trimming. A later analysis linked 15,000 to 20,000 TCR beta sequences to HLA alleles at 0.05 false discovery rate.

The CDR3 is 16 amino acids. Germline CDR1 is SGHRS and CDR2 is YFSETQ. Between the trimmed V and J ends, which lost 0 bases and 0 bases, there was a span of 12 bases. About this clone: Antigen unknown.

PCR amplification relied on 60 Vbeta primers (plus 13 Jbeta primers). This table comes from immunoSEQ multiplex PCR, and its TCRdb copy is limited to in-frame clones, with some not included. The sample shows nearly 95,000 clones, about four fifths of them seen only once. The specimen sequenced was PBMCs. The receptor comes from a woman aged 40 to 55 in good health and CMV-seronegative. The chain is built from TRBV5-1 and TRBJ1-1, with a possible D match to TRBD1 (5 bases). The CDR3 loop is CASSLDPPGMNTEAFF. The CDR3 bases are TGCGCCAGCAGCTTGGACCCCCCAGGGATGAACACTGAAGCTTTCTTT.